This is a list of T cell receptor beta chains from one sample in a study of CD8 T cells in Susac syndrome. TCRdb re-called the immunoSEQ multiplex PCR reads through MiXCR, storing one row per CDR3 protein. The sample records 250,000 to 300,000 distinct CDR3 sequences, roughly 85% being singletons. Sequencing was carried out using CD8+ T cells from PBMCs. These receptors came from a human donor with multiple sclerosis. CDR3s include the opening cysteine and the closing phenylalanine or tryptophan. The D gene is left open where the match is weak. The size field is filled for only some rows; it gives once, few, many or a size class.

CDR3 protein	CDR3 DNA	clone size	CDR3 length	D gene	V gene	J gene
CASSYPSSGRAGGTDTQYF	TGTGCCAGCAGTTACCCATCTAGCGGGAGGGCCGGCGGGACAGATACGCAGTATTTT	NA	19	TRBD2	TRBV6-5	TRBJ2-3
CASSLAPDRVHEQYF	TGTGCCAGCAGCTTAGCCCCTGACAGGGTCCACGAGCAGTACTTC	NA	15	TRBD1	TRBV7-9	TRBJ2-7
CASRSPGGGPYNEQFF	TGTGCCAGCAGATCCCCCGGGGGGGGCCCTTACAATGAGCAGTTCTTC	NA	16	TRBD2	TRBV27	TRBJ2-1
CASSDEMGLPSTDTQYF	TGTGCCAGCAGCGACGAAATGGGACTCCCCAGCACAGATACGCAGTATTTT	NA	17	NA	TRBV27	TRBJ2-3
CASSQEGEDPTNQPQHF	TGCGCCAGCAGCCAAGAGGGGGAGGATCCTACCAATCAGCCCCAGCATTTT	once	17	NA	TRBV4-1	TRBJ1-5
CASSEAPTGTTDTQYF	TGTGCCAGCAGTGAAGCGCCGACAGGAACCACAGATACGCAGTATTTT	NA	16	NA	TRBV6-1	TRBJ2-3
CSVEEFGGSTDTQYF	TGCAGCGTTGAAGAGTTTGGGGGTAGCACAGATACGCAGTATTTT	NA	15	NA	TRBV29-1	TRBJ2-3
CASSSGEGVTQYF	TGTGCCAGCAGCTCGGGCGAAGGAGTTACGCAGTATTTT	NA	13	NA	TRBV11-3	TRBJ2-3
CASRRTGSPEQYF	TGTGCCAGCAGGCGGACAGGGTCCCCCGAGCAGTACTTC	few	13	TRBD1	TRBV7-9	TRBJ2-7
CASSLSGGQNTEAFF	TGTGCCAGCAGTTTATCGGGGGGACAGAACACTGAAGCTTTCTTT	NA	15	NA	TRBV28	TRBJ1-1
CASSQAGGGRHQETQYF	TGCGCCAGCAGCCAAGCTGGGGGCGGGCGGCACCAAGAGACCCAGTACTTC	NA	17	NA	TRBV4-3	TRBJ2-5